This T cell receptor (beta chain) was recorded in a study of cytomegalovirus exposure and HLA in healthy donors. PCR amplification relied on 60 Vbeta primers (plus 13 Jbeta primers). The data were produced by immunoSEQ multiplex PCR, yet TCRdb's version contains in-frame clones alone and is incomplete. There are fewer than 200,000 clones in the sample; around 82% occur only once, and 5.7% lies in the top ten. This clone has just one count. The receptor comes from a man aged 35 to 55 in good health and CMV-seronegative. The sequencing input was PBMCs.

The DNA of the CDR3 is TGCGCCAGCAGCCACGGGGGTCAGAACACCGGGGAGCTGTTTTTT. Its protein is CASSHGGQNTGELFF. The chain employs TRBV4-3 and TRBJ2-2; maybe TRBD2 (6 bases). The CDR3 covers 15 residues. V was clipped by 3 bases and J by 1 base, with 9 bases between them. CDR1 is LGHNA and CDR2 is YSLEER in the germline V gene.